The next 16 T cell receptor beta chains were all read from a single sample in a study of T cell responses to AZD1222 COVID-19 vaccine. Clones were sequenced by immunoSEQ multiplex PCR, and TCRdb holds only the in-frame ones, with some missing. The repertoire holds over 80,000 clones, with approximately 91% as singletons. This specimen consisted of peripheral blood, obtained 28 days after the second AZD1222 dose. The receptors derive from an adult who received the AZD1222 COVID-19 vaccine.

The chain carries TRBV21-1 and TRBJ1-1. TRBV21-1 is a documented pseudogene. The CDR3 runs to 17 residues. The CDR3 sequence is CASSKGKLGAGNTEAFF. CDR3 nucleotides: TGTGCCAGCAGCAAAGGGAAGTTAGGGGCGGGGAACACTGAAGCTTTCTTT.

The chain recombines TRBV30 with TRBJ2-1; D uncertain. V lost 4 bases and J lost 7, with 11 bases in between. This CDR3 is built from 12 residues. The V gene's germline CDR1 is GTSNPN and CDR2 SVGIG (reference sequence). CDR3 amino acids: CAWMQSKNEQFF. CDR3 bases: TGTGCCTGGATGCAAAGCAAGAATGAGCAGTTCTTC. Full variable domain (outside the CDR3, taken from reference TRBV30 and TRBJ2-1): SQTIHQWPATLVQPVGSPLSLECTVEGTSNPNLYWYRQAAGRGLQLLFYSVGIGQISSEVPQNLSASRPQDRQFILSSKKLLLSDSGFYLCAWMQSKNEQFFGPGTRLTVL.

The V and J genes are TRBV28 and TRBJ2-3; D gene uncertain. V was trimmed by 3 bases and J by 0 bases, leaving 4 bases between them. The CDR3 has 13 residues. The germline V gene has CDR1 MDHEN and CDR2 SYDVKM. CDR3 protein: CASSFVSTDTQYF. DNA for the CDR3: TGTGCCAGCAGTTTTGTTAGCACAGATACGCAGTATTTT.

The chain couples TRBV15 to TRBJ1-4; D may be TRBD1 (5 bases). The ends were cut back, 0 bases at V and 8 bases at J, with 13 bases in the middle. CDR1 is LNHNV, CDR2 YYDKDF, per germline (reference sequence). CDR3 length: 15 residues. The CDR3 region is CATSRDRSRGEKLFF. The CDR3 DNA is TGTGCCACCAGCAGAGATAGGAGTAGGGGAGAAAAACTGTTTTTT.

The rearrangement links TRBV29-1 to TRBJ2-7, with 9 nucleotides matching TRBD2. The CDR3 runs 16 residues. Per the germline V gene, CDR1 is SQVTM and CDR2 is ANQGSEA. The V segment lost 1 base and the J segment 3 bases; nucleotides outside the gene matches: 10. The CDR3: CSVEGLTSGFNYEQYF. The CDR3 DNA sequence: TGCAGCGTTGAAGGTCTAACTAGCGGGTTTAACTACGAGCAGTACTTC.

V is TRBV7-9 and J is TRBJ2-1, with D perhaps given as TRBD1 or TRBD2 (5 bases each). V shed 3 bases and J shed 3 bases, with 18 bases lying between them. The germline gives CDR1 SEHNR, CDR2 FQNEAQ (reference sequence). The length of the CDR3 is 17 residues. In DNA form, the CDR3 reads TGTGCCAGCAGCTTGGGAACCGGGACGAACTACTACAATGAGCAGTTCTTC. Translating gives CASSLGTGTNYYNEQFF.

This clone was detected only once. The rearrangement links TRBV5-6 to TRBJ2-3; D gene uncertain. Germline V CDR1 and CDR2: SGHDT, YYEEEE. This CDR3 is 13 amino acids long. V was cut by 5 bases and J by 2 bases, with 9 bases left in between. Here the CDR3 reads CASRDRNTDTQYF. The CDR3 DNA reads TGTGCCAGCAGGGACCGAAACACAGATACGCAGTATTTT.

This clone was observed once. This chain connects TRBV10-3 to TRBJ2-1; 8 nucleotides match TRBD2. CDR3 size: 15 residues. Germline values: CDR1 ENHRY, CDR2 SYGVKD. The V gene end was trimmed by 10 bases and the J gene end by 7 bases; junction bases not matched to a gene: 15. Here the CDR3 reads CATRSSGARPNEQFF. The CDR3 DNA follows: TGTGCCACCCGAAGTAGCGGGGCGCGACCAAATGAGCAGTTCTTC.

The V and J genes are TRBV14 and TRBJ2-5; 8 bases agree with TRBD1. The germline CDR1 and CDR2 sequences are SGHDN and FVKESK. The junction had 8 bases not matched to a gene; V was cut back by 4 bases and J by 7 bases. The CDR3 is 14 amino acids. As DNA, the CDR3 is TGTGCCAGCAGCCCCCTCGGGACAGGCGGGACCCAGTACTTC. It yields the protein CASSPLGTGGTQYF.

This chain joins TRBV11-2 and TRBJ1-2, with D hard to call. Germline assignment: CDR1 SGHAT and CDR2 FQNNGV. V was shortened by 7 bases and J by 7 bases, with 16 bases between the two germline ends. The CDR3 sequence is 13 residues long. CDR3 coding DNA: TGTGCCAGCATCCCCTTGCTTGGAGGTGGCTACACCTTC. This sequence encodes CASIPLLGGGYTF.

This clone was picked up a small number of times. The chain couples TRBV6-2 or TRBV6-3 to TRBJ1-2; weak D call: TRBD1 (5 bases). Trimming took off 4 bases at V and 2 bases at J, with 5 bases between the two ends. Per the germline V gene, CDR1 is MNHEY and CDR2 is SVGEGT. The CDR3 has 12 amino acids. The CDR3 nucleotides read TGTGCCAGCAGTTCAGGGAACTATGGCTACACCTTC. This encodes CASSSGNYGYTF.

This chain joins TRBV7-2 and TRBJ2-2, with D perhaps matching TRBD1 or TRBD2 (5 bases each). The CDR3 loop spans 17 amino acids. Germline assignment: CDR1 SGHTA and CDR2 FQGNSA. V dropped 7 bases and J dropped 0 bases, with 18 bases sitting between them. This CDR3 reads CASILVGPYTNTGELFF. The CDR3 coding sequence is TGTGCCAGCATCCTCGTGGGACCGTATACGAACACCGGGGAGCTGTTTTTT.

This chain joins TRBV28 and TRBJ2-7; 9 bases agree with TRBD1. The CDR3 is 15 amino acids. V lost 6 bases to trimming and J lost 8 bases; unmatched junction nucleotides: 14. CDR1 is MDHEN and CDR2 is SYDVKM in the germline V gene. CDR3 DNA sequence: TGTGCCAGCAGACGCCAGGGACAGGGACTTTGGAAGCAGTACTTC. Protein: CASRRQGQGLWKQYF.

The CDR3 spells CATSRGTGEIETQYF. In nucleotides, the CDR3 is TGTGCCACCAGCAGAGGGACAGGGGAAATAGAGACCCAGTACTTC. The chain has TRBV15 and TRBJ2-5; 9 bases match TRBD1. The CDR3 length is 15 residues. V shed 1 base, J shed 4 bases, and the junction held 4 bases outside the gene matches. Germline lookup yields CDR1 LNHNV and CDR2 YYDKDF (reference sequence).

J is TRBJ2-7 and V is TRBV3-1 (or the pseudogene TRBV3-2), with D maybe TRBD2 (6 bases). The CDR3 is 16 amino acids. Germline assignment: CDR1 LGHDT and CDR2 YNNKEL (reference sequence). Trimming took 4 bases from V and 5 from J, leaving 21 bases between them. This CDR3 is CASSRSNAGLLHEQYF. CDR3 nucleotides: TGTGCCAGCAGCCGATCCAATGCCGGACTACTCCACGAGCAGTACTTC.

V is TRBV7-8 and J is TRBJ1-5; D gene uncertain. The germline V and J ends were trimmed by 1 base and 5 bases, with 6 bases remaining between them. This CDR3 is 13 amino acids long. CDR1 and CDR2 from the germline V gene are SGHVS and FQNEAQ. The CDR3 bases are TGTGCCAGCAGCTTAGAGAGGCATCAGCCCCAGCATTTT. Amino acids: CASSLERHQPQHF. The full variable domain, in which reference TRBV7-8 and TRBJ1-5 provide the parts outside the CDR3, is GAGVSQSPRYKVAKRGQDVALRCDPISGHVSLFWYQQALGQGPEFLTYFQNEAQLDKSGLPSDRFFAERPEGSVSTLKIQRTQQEDSAVYLCASSLERHQPQHFGDGTRLSIL.